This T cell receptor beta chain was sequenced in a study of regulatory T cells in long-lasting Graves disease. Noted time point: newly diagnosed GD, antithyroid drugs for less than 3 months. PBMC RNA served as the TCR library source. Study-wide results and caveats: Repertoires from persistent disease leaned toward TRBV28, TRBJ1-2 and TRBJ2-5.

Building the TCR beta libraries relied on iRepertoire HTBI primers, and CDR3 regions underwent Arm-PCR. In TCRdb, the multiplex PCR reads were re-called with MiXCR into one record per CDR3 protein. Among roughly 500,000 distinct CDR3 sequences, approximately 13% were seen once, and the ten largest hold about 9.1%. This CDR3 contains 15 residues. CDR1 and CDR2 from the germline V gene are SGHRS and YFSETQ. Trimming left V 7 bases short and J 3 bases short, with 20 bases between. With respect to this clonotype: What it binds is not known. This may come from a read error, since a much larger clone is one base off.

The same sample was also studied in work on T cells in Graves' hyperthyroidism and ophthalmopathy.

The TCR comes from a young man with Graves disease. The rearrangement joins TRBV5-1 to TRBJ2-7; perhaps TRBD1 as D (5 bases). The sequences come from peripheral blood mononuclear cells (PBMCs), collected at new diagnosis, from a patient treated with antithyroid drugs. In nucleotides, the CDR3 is TGCGCCAGCGCACCAAGGACAAGGGGCTTCTACGAGCAGTACTTC. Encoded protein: CASAPRTRGFYEQYF.